This T cell receptor (beta chain) was sequenced for a study of T cell clonotyping in hematopoietic cell transplantation. Regarding the study as a whole: CD4 and CD8 repertoire contributions could not be separated without sorting. At the given depth, recipient repertoires were over 95% de novo clonotypes.

The CDR3 is 16 residues long. Germline CDR1 reads SGHTA; CDR2 reads FQGNSA. The V and J ends lost 1 base and 6 bases respectively, with 19 bases between them. As to this clone: Antigen specificity is unknown.

Sequenced by immunoSEQ multiplex PCR; TCRdb stores in-frame clones only, minus some. The repertoire has roughly 17,000 clones, about 93% of them found once; the top ten carry around 5%. The chain couples TRBV7-2 to TRBJ2-7; unclear D gene. The sequence was collected from a man in his forties in good health. Some clones in this sample may be carry-over from other donors' samples. The sample taken for sequencing was peripheral blood mononuclear cells. CDR3 residues: CASSLGIGLADSEQYF. The CDR3 DNA sequence: TGTGCCAGCAGCTTAGGGATAGGGCTGGCGGATTCCGAGCAGTACTTC.